Listed here is a single TCR beta chain. The antigen it recognizes is unknown. Nothing much larger sits one base from this clone, and base qualities are not available. TCRbeta CDR3 regions were amplified from genomic DNA using the immunoSEQ Assay, a bias-controlled multiplex PCR. In the authors' own workflow: Nucleated cell counts per sample were estimated from amplification of reference gene primers within the assay. Sequence reads were collapsed and filtered to measure the absolute abundance of every unique TCRbeta CDR3 rearrangement. Productive Simpson clonality was computed per sample as the square root of Simpson's diversity index over productive rearrangements. The table was pulled from immuneACCESS by TCRdb, which kept in-frame rearrangements only. Such tables lose some clones; where checked, under half of the loss comes from unresolved V genes, and the rest has no known cause. V, J and clone size were drawn from that table, and D and trimming were deduced from the DNA. Present in this sample are 150,000 to 200,000 clones, approximately 87% of which were seen just once. The leading ten clones occupy around 13% of the sample.

These data come from a study of blood T cell repertoires in COVID-19 (dated by TCRdb to 2018 to 2020). Regarding the study in general: Collaborator samples came from the United States, Italy and Spain and covered acute and convalescent phases of COVID-19. The material from the prospective study consisted of cDNA or gDNA derived from T cells, B-cell-depleted T cells, or PBMCs. Subjects who had been exposed to COVID-19, were actively infected with it, or had recovered from it provided the deeply sampled blood TCRbeta repertoires that made up the dataset. The repertoires were released in a freely available public database intended as a resource for research on the immune response to SARS-CoV-2. The samples were drawn from two sources: the first 160 participants of the ongoing ImmuneRACE study, and 1,000 to 1,500 subjects contributed by 6 global collaborators. Sample metadata almost always included a de-identified subject ID, COVID-19 status, age in years and sex. Where available, HLA class I and class II types were taken from metadata supplied by the sample provider and were not determined by assay-based typing.

According to the germline V gene, CDR1 reads ENHRY and CDR2 reads SYGVKD. The junction shows trimming of 3 bases on V and 4 bases on J, plus 12 bases between the germline ends. The CDR3 sequence holds 14 residues, the cysteine and phenylalanine included. Left in the record is the CDR3 DNA by itself, 42 bases read in frame from the first base. The investigation overall reported the following: How much clinical and demographic metadata was included differed by source and by participant, and the metadata was provided uncurated.

One collaborating source in Seattle enrolled patients while the patients were actively infected and followed the patients over time throughout the course of disease. The collaborating institutions used their own protocols to collect whole blood in K2EDTA tubes. For TCRbeta analysis, collaborator samples were shipped as frozen whole blood, as isolated PBMCs, or as DNA extracted from either sample type. The sequence derives from an older woman with COVID-19, enrolled during active disease. The V and J genes are TRBV10-3 and TRBJ1-1; D gene: possibly TRBD1, on 5 matching bases. The sample comprised peripheral blood. At the DNA level, the sequence is TGTGCCATCAGTGACTTGGGGGGAGGCACTGAAGCTTTCTTT. Its coded protein is CAISDLGGGTEAFF.